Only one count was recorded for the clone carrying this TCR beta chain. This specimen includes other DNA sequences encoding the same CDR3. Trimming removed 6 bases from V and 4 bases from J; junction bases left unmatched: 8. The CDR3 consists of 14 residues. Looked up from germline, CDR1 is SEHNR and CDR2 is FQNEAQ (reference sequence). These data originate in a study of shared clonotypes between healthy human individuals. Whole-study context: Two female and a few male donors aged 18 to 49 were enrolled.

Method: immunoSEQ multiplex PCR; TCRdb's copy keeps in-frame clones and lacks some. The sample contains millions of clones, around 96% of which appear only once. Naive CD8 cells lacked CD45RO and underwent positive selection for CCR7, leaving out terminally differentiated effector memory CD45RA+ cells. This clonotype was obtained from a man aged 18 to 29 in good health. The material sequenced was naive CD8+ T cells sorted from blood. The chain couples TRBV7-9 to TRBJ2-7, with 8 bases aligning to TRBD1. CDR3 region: CASSARDRGYEQYF. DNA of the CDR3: TGTGCCAGCAGTGCCCGTGACAGGGGTTACGAGCAGTACTTC.